The T cell receptor beta chain described here comes from a study of blood T cell repertoires in COVID-19. Study-level background: Acute and convalescent COVID-19 samples came from the United States, Italy and Spain. T cells, B-cell-depleted T cells, or PBMCs supplied cDNA or gDNA.

In the original workflow: Estimation of nucleated cell counts relied on the amplification of reference gene primers. The method was immunoSEQ multiplex PCR; TCRdb's version includes in-frame clones alone and lacks a portion of them. Clonal size and the V and J genes are those of that table, whereas D and trimming came from the DNA. The sample comprises approximately 67,000 clones, approximately 90% of which are singletons, and around 4.5% rests with the top ten. CDR3 length: 13 residues. V lost 7 bases and J lost 5, with 11 bases in between. This TCR came from a woman in her fifties or sixties with active COVID-19. What was sequenced was peripheral blood. The V gene is TRBV12-3 or TRBV12-4, the J gene TRBJ2-2, with D perhaps matching TRBD2 (6 bases). In DNA, the CDR3 is TGTGCCAGCATCCTAGCGTCAACCGGGGAGCTGTTTTTT. It is translated as CASILASTGELFF.